This TCR beta chain is from a study of T-cell memory formation after mild COVID-19. This clonotype has only a few counts. This CDR3 spans 13 amino acids. V shed 3 bases, J shed 4 bases, and the junction held 4 bases outside the gene matches. Per the germline V gene, CDR1 is DFQATT and CDR2 is SNEGSKA (reference sequence). TCRdb re-analysed the 5' RACE reads in MiXCR, keeping a single row per CDR3 protein. Found here are about 420,000 distinct CDR3 sequences, around 22% of them singletons; the top ten hold about an eighth. The TCR comes from an adult woman who had mild COVID-19 (a few samples of this study predate the infection). Cell type and time point are not known. The sample consisted of PBMCs or a T cell subset sorted from them (not recorded which). V is TRBV20-1 and J is TRBJ1-1; TRBD1 matches 8 bases. CDR3 in amino acids: CSASPGQGTEAFF. In DNA form, the CDR3 reads TGCAGTGCTAGTCCAGGACAGGGCACTGAAGCTTTCTTT.